The 21 T cell receptor beta chains presented below share a single source sample, sequenced in a study of T cell clonality in common variable immunodeficiency. Study-wide results and caveats: In common variable immunodeficiency, TCR beta chains reportedly carried fewer deletions and N-nucleotide insertions.

The table came from immunoSEQ multiplex PCR; TCRdb's copy has only in-frame clones and leaves some out. The sample yields over 4,500 clones, without any singletons. Their recognized antigens are unknown. The sequencing input was peripheral blood mononuclear cells. All receptors derive from a human donor with common variable immunodeficiency.

With regard to this clone: A read error may explain this, as a much larger clone is one base away. The CDR3 end is not reached by the read, which stops 3 residues before it; the germline J gene fills it in. The same CDR3 can be traced to other DNA sequences in this sample. The J gene is TRBJ2-1, the V gene TRBV5-1; 11 nucleotides align to TRBD1. Unmatched junction bases numbered 7, after V lost 0 bases and J lost 8 bases. This CDR3 is built from 16 residues. Per germline, CDR1 SGHRS and CDR2 YFSETQ. Here the CDR3 reads CASSLVLGQGADEQFF. The CDR3 bases that were read are TGCGCCAGCAGCTTGGTCCTAGGACAGGGGGCGGATGAG.

This clone occurred many times. The CDR3 spells CASSIGQGGNQPQHF. The CDR3 DNA, read in part, is TGTGCCAGTAGTATAGGACAGGGTGGCAATCAGCCC. The chain carries TRBV19 and TRBJ1-5; 7 nucleotides align to TRBD1. Coverage ceases 3 residues before the CDR3 finishes, and the germline J gene fills in the end. The germline V gene encodes CDR1 LNHDA and CDR2 SQIVND (reference sequence). After removal of 1 base from V and 2 bases from J, the junction contained 2 bases not matched to a gene. CDR3 length: 15 amino acids.

With regard to this clone: The read gets to within 3 residues of the CDR3 end, and the germline J gene fills in the rest. The chain is built from TRBV6-1 and TRBJ1-6, with 7 bases identical to TRBD1. CDR3 length: 18 residues. Germline trimming cut 0 bases from V and 2 bases from J; bases unmatched to any gene: 7. Looked up from germline, CDR1 is MNHNS and CDR2 is SASEGT. Incomplete CDR3 DNA: TGTGCCAGCAGTGAAGCCCAGGTGGGGACAGCCTATAATTCACCC. Its protein is CASSEAQVGTAYNSP. The CDR3 in full is CASSEAQVGTAYNSPLHF.

This clone is termed medium-sized. The read terminates 3 residues ahead of where the CDR3 ends, so the germline J gene completes it. The chain has TRBV28 and TRBJ1-5; 9 nucleotides match TRBD1. V was pared by 6 bases and J by 2 bases, with 11 bases of the junction left unmatched. This CDR3 region has 17 residues. Per germline, CDR1 MDHEN and CDR2 SYDVKM. The sequenced CDR3 bases are TGTGCCAGCAGCCGACCGGGACAGGGAAGGGGCAATCAGCCC. Translation gives CASSRPGQGRGNQP. The full CDR3 sequence reads CASSRPGQGRGNQPQHF.

This clone was found many times. Read sequence stops 3 residues before the CDR3 end, and the germline J gene provides the missing end. The genes are TRBV18 and TRBJ1-2; 9 bases match TRBD1. V lost 1 base and J lost 3; bases outside the gene matches: 3. CDR3 length: 15 amino acids. CDR1 and CDR2 (germline): KGHSH, LQKENI. CDR3 bases read: TGTGCCAGCTCACCACTGACAGGGGGAGACTATGGC. As protein: CASSPLTGGDYG. The full CDR3 is CASSPLTGGDYGYTF.

This clone has more than one count but fewer than ten. The sequence runs out 3 residues before the end of the CDR3; the remainder is reconstructed from the germline J gene. The V call is TRBV7-8, the J call TRBJ1-5, with D perhaps TRBD1 (5 bases). Trimming shortened V by 5 bases and J by 0 bases, and 11 bases separated the two germline ends. The CDR3 runs to 15 residues. From germline, CDR1 is SGHVS and CDR2 FQNEAQ. The sequenced part of the CDR3 DNA is TGTGCCAGCAGCACGGACACAAATAGCAATCAGCCC. Protein: CASSTDTNSNQP. The full CDR3 is CASSTDTNSNQPQHF.

This clone was counted ten times or more. The observed sequence ends 3 residues before the CDR3 terminus, with the missing tail filled in from the germline J gene. The chain joins TRBV29-1 to TRBJ2-1, with 11 nucleotides matching TRBD2. CDR3 length: 18 residues. With 3 bases clipped from V and 1 base from J, the junction kept 11 bases outside the gene matches. Germline V gene lookup returns CDR1 SQVTM and CDR2 ANQGSEA. This CDR3 reads CSVDKYLAGGPSYNEQFF. The CDR3 bases that were read are TGCAGCGTTGATAAGTACTTAGCGGGAGGGCCTTCCTACAATGAG.

This clone was recorded at least ten times. The DNA ends 3 residues before the CDR3 does, and the rest of the CDR3 is filled in from the germline J gene. The V call is TRBV20-1, the J call TRBJ2-2; 9 bases are shared with TRBD2. J gave up 7 bases and V 4 bases, and 4 bases lay outside the gene matches. Per the germline V gene, CDR1 is DFQATT and CDR2 is SNEGSKA (reference sequence). The CDR3 is made up of 13 amino acids. The sequenced part of the CDR3 DNA is TGCAGTGCTAAGGGGACTAGCAGCGGGGAG. This translates into CSAKGTSSGE. The whole CDR3 reads CSAKGTSSGELFF.

This clone was recorded at least ten times. The read falls 3 residues short of the CDR3 end, and the missing part is taken from the germline J gene. The V and J genes are TRBV2 and TRBJ2-7, with a weak D call TRBD1 (5 bases). The CDR3 sequence is 13 residues long. The V and J ends lost 6 bases and 1 base respectively, with 10 bases between them. CDR1 is SNHLY and CDR2 is FYNNEI in the germline V gene. CDR3 sequence: CASSQGTSYEQYF. The CDR3 DNA, read in part, is TGTGCCAGCAGCCAGGGTACGTCCTACGAG. Combining the CDR3 with reference TRBV2 and TRBJ2-7 gives the whole variable domain EPEVTQTPSHQVTQMGQEVILRCVPISNHLYFYWYRQILGQKVEFLVSFYNNEISEKSEIFDDQFSVERPDGSNFTLKIRSTKLEDSAMYFCASSQGTSYEQYFGPGTRLTVT.

With respect to this clone: Read data end 3 residues before the CDR3 end; the end is taken from the germline J gene. V is TRBV5-4 and J is TRBJ2-7; 7 nucleotides line up with TRBD2. The CDR3 runs to 13 residues. CDR1 and CDR2 (germline): SGHNT, YYREEE (reference sequence). V trimming: 1 base; J trimming: 2 bases; junction bases outside the gene matches: 0. The CDR3 DNA, read in part, is TGTGCCAGCAGCTTGCGGGGGGCCTACGAG. Amino acid sequence: CASSLRGAYE. The CDR3 reads in full as CASSLRGAYEQYF.

Remarks on this clone: The read gets to within 3 residues of the CDR3 end, and the germline J gene fills in the rest. The V and J genes are TRBV7-2 and TRBJ1-3; D unresolved. This CDR3 has 13 residues. V lost 5 bases to trimming and J lost 4 bases, with 9 bases between them. Germline CDR1 SGHTA, CDR2 FQGNSA. The CDR3 spells CASSPEVGNTIYF. Partial CDR3 DNA: TGTGCCAGCAGCCCAGAAGTAGGAAACACC.

With regard to this clone: The observed sequence ends 3 residues before the CDR3 terminus, with the missing tail filled in from the germline J gene. This chain connects TRBV13 to TRBJ2-7; a possible D gene is TRBD2 (5 bases). Trimming cost V 0 bases and J 3 bases, with 9 bases left between them. The CDR3 extends over 14 amino acids. CDR1 is PRHDT and CDR2 is FYEKMQ in the germline V gene (reference sequence). CDR3 DNA (partial): TGTGCCAGCAGCTTAGGTGGACTCAACTACGAG. It yields the protein CASSLGGLNYE. Given in full, the CDR3 is CASSLGGLNYEQYF.

For this clone: The missing CDR3 end, 3 residues past where the read stops, is filled in from the germline J gene. The chain links TRBV2 to TRBJ2-3; 9 positions agree with TRBD2. V was pared by 8 bases and J by 2 bases, with 5 bases of the junction left unmatched. Germline V gives CDR1 SNHLY, CDR2 FYNNEI. The CDR3 length is 14 residues. The CDR3 DNA, read in part, is TGTGCCAGCCTTACTAGCGGGTTCACAGATACG. Its translation is CASLTSGFTDT. The whole CDR3 sequence reads CASLTSGFTDTQYF.

This clone rates as medium-sized (0.01 to 0.1%). The read ends 3 residues shy of where the CDR3 ends; the end is completed using the germline J gene. This chain joins TRBV5-5 and TRBJ2-7; the match to TRBD1 covers 12 bases. CDR1 and CDR2 (germline): SGHKS, YYEKEE (reference sequence). With 4 bases clipped from V and 5 bases from J, the junction kept 7 bases outside the gene matches. CDR3 length: 15 amino acids. The CDR3: CASSPSGTGGHEQYF. CDR3 bases read: TGTGCCAGCAGCCCGTCCGGGACAGGGGGCCACGAG.

Points on this clone: The CDR3 end falls 3 residues outside the read, so it is completed with the germline J gene. The chain is built from TRBV29-1 and TRBJ1-2; 10 bases are a match to TRBD1. The CDR3 covers 15 residues. Per the germline V gene, CDR1 is SQVTM and CDR2 is ANQGSEA. CDR3 DNA (partial): TGCAGCGTCGCCCCGGGGACAGGGGTTGTGGGCGGC. Amino acid sequence: CSVAPGTGVVGG. The CDR3 as a whole reads CSVAPGTGVVGGYTF.

This clone was seen repeatedly, ten times or more. The read terminates 3 residues before the CDR3 end, so the remaining end is supplied by the germline J gene. The chain combines TRBV19 with TRBJ2-5, with 9 bases that match TRBD2. This CDR3 contains 16 residues. The trim removed 5 bases at V and 5 bases at J, leaving 12 bases unmatched. The V gene's germline CDR1 is LNHDA and CDR2 SQIVND (reference sequence). The covered CDR3 bases are TGTGCCAGTAGTCCTACCGGGACTAGCTGGCGGGAGACC. Translating it yields CASSPTGTSWRET. The CDR3, in full, reads CASSPTGTSWRETQYF.

This clone was seen more than once but under ten times. The read is 3 residues too short to cover the CDR3 end, so that end is filled in from the germline J gene. The V and J genes are TRBV11-1 and TRBJ2-7; no firm D call. This CDR3 is 14 amino acids long. Trimming cost V 0 bases and J 2 bases, with 8 bases left between them. Germline V gene sequence: CDR1 SGHAT, CDR2 FQDESV (reference sequence). The covered CDR3 bases are TGTGCCAGCAGCTTAGCGCATAACACCTACGAG. Translating it yields CASSLAHNTYE. The entire CDR3 protein is CASSLAHNTYEQYF.

Comment on this clone: Read data end 3 residues before the CDR3 end; the end is taken from the germline J gene. The chain has TRBV20-1 and TRBJ1-5; possible D gene TRBD1, 5 bases. CDR3 length: 13 residues. Germline values: CDR1 DFQATT, CDR2 SNEGSKA (reference sequence). The V gene lost 6 bases and the J gene lost 0 bases, with 9 bases spanning the gap. CDR3 bases read: TGCAGTGCGAGGACACATAGCAATCAGCCC. Residues: CSARTHSNQP. In full, the CDR3 reads CSARTHSNQPQHF.

Details on this clone: Read data end 3 residues before the CDR3 end; the end is taken from the germline J gene. This chain joins TRBV19 and TRBJ2-3; D might be TRBD1 (5 bases). The germline V gene has CDR1 LNHDA and CDR2 SQIVND (reference sequence). The CDR3 extends over 14 amino acids. V was cut by 5 bases and J by 6 bases, with 15 bases left in between. The covered CDR3 bases are TGTGCCAGTAGTTCCCAGGGTTGGATGGATACG. Translating it yields CASSSQGWMDT. The whole CDR3 sequence reads CASSSQGWMDTQYF. Full variable domain (rest looked up from reference TRBV19 and TRBJ2-3): DGGITQSPKYLFRKEGQNVTLSCEQNLNHDAMYWYRQDPGQGLRLIYYSQIVNDFQKGDIAEGYSVSREKKESFPLTVTSAQKNPTAFYLCASSSQGWMDTQYFGPGTRLTVL.

Ten or more counts support this clone. The read finishes 3 residues shy of the CDR3 end, and the germline J gene is used to complete it. Different DNA sequences within this sample yield the same CDR3. V is TRBV2 and J is TRBJ2-7, with 9 bases identical to TRBD1. Germline lookup yields CDR1 SNHLY and CDR2 FYNNEI. This CDR3 has 14 residues. V shed 10 bases and J 1 base; nucleotides not matched to a gene: 8. CDR3 region: CATQDRGISYEQYF. The part of the CDR3 DNA that was read is TGTGCCACACAAGACAGGGGGATTTCCTACGAG. The full variable domain, with the rest looked up from reference TRBV2 and TRBJ2-7, is EPEVTQTPSHQVTQMGQEVILRCVPISNHLYFYWYRQILGQKVEFLVSFYNNEISEKSEIFDDQFSVERPDGSNFTLKIRSTKLEDSAMYFCATQDRGISYEQYFGPGTRLTVT.

In regard to this clone: Read data end 3 residues before the CDR3 end; the end is taken from the germline J gene. J is TRBJ2-5 and V is TRBV5-1, with 8 bases aligning to TRBD2. The ends lost 4 bases at V and 5 bases at J; junction bases unmatched: 13. There are 16 residues in the CDR3. The germline V gene has CDR1 SGHRS and CDR2 YFSETQ. The CDR3 loop is CASSLDSGGYGETQYF. The CDR3 DNA, read in part, is TGCGCCAGCAGCCTGGACAGCGGGGGCTATGGGGAGACC.